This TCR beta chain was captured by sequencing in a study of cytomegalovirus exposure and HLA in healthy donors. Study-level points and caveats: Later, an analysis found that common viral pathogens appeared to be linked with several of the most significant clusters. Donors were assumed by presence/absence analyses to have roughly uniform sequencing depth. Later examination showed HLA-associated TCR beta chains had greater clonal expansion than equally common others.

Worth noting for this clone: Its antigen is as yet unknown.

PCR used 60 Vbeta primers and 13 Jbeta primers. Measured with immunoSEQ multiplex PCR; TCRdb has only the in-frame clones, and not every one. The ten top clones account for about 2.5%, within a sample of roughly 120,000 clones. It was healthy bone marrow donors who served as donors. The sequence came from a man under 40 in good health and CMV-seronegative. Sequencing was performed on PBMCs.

CDR3: CASKKGRGEHTDTQYF. DNA for the CDR3: TGCGCCAGCAAAAAAGGGAGGGGGGAACACACAGATACGCAGTATTTT. The chain combines TRBV4-1 with TRBJ2-3, with D perhaps matching TRBD2 (7 bases). Looked up from germline, CDR1 is MGHRA and CDR2 is YSYEKL. The V gene lost 7 bases and the J gene lost 2 bases, with 19 bases spanning the gap. The CDR3 extends over 16 amino acids.